Below are 24 T cell receptor beta chains sequenced from a single sample in a study of blood T cell repertoires in COVID-19. This table comes from immunoSEQ multiplex PCR, and its TCRdb copy is limited to in-frame clones, with some not included. The data contain 200,000 to 300,000 clones, more than 70% of them singletons. Sequencing was carried out using PBMCs or T cells enriched from blood (not recorded which). The receptors here all came from a woman aged 35 to 49 with acute COVID-19.

The rearrangement joins TRBV11-2 to TRBJ1-4, with a tentative D call TRBD1 (6 bases). The ends were cut back, 2 bases at V and 0 bases at J, with 16 bases in the middle. This CDR3 has 18 amino acids. Germline V gives CDR1 SGHAT, CDR2 FQNNGV. The DNA for the CDR3 is TGTGCCAGCAGCTTAACGGGCCGCAAGGGGGCAACTAATGAAAAACTGTTTTTT. Protein sequence: CASSLTGRKGATNEKLFF.

The rearrangement joins TRBV7-9 to TRBJ2-3; 8 nucleotides agree with TRBD2. Germline assignment: CDR1 SEHNR and CDR2 FQNEAQ (reference sequence). J was trimmed by 3 bases and V by 4 bases; bases with no gene match: 6. The CDR3 runs 15 residues. The CDR3 loop is CASSWASGRTDTQYF. The CDR3 region has the DNA TGTGCCAGCAGCTGGGCCAGCGGGAGAACAGATACGCAGTATTTT.

The sample holds a few counts of this clone. The V call is TRBV5-1, the J call TRBJ1-1, with 11 bases that match TRBD1. Looked up from germline, CDR1 is SGHRS and CDR2 is YFSETQ. The CDR3 loop spans 16 amino acids. J was trimmed by 1 base and V by 1 base; bases with no gene match: 3. CDR3 sequence: CASSLLGTGGNTEAFF. The CDR3 bases are TGCGCCAGCAGCTTGCTCGGGACAGGGGGGAACACTGAAGCTTTCTTT.

V gene TRBV19 combines with J gene TRBJ1-1; no clear D. The CDR3 covers 15 residues. Looked up from germline, CDR1 is LNHDA and CDR2 is SQIVND (reference sequence). V lost 10 bases and J 4 bases, leaving 22 bases between the germline ends. The CDR3 loop is CATAGEGRRGTEAFF. CDR3 DNA: TGTGCCACTGCTGGCGAGGGTAGGAGAGGCACTGAAGCTTTCTTT.

The chain links TRBV6-5 to TRBJ2-7; a weak D match, TRBD2 (6 bases). Deletions cut 6 bases from V and 1 base from J, with 10 bases between. This CDR3 comprises 13 residues. The germline CDR1 and CDR2 sequences are MNHEY and SVGAGI. The CDR3 region has the DNA TGTGCCAGCAGGTTTAGCGGATCCTACGAGCAGTACGTC. Residues: CASRFSGSYEQYV.

This rearrangement joins TRBV7-2 to TRBJ2-2; 9 bases align to TRBD2. The germline gives CDR1 SGHTA, CDR2 FQGNSA. The J segment lost 6 bases and the V segment lost 2 bases, leaving 4 bases of the junction unmatched. CDR3 length: 15 residues. The CDR3 coding sequence is TGTGCCAGCAGCTTAATGCGGGGGGGCCCCGGGGAGCTGTTTTTT. Amino acid sequence: CASSLMRGGPGELFF. The full variable domain, completed using reference TRBV7-2 and TRBJ2-2, is GAGVSQSPSNKVTEKGKDVELRCDPISGHTALYWYRQSLGQGLEFLIYFQGNSAPDKSGLPSDRFSAERTGGSVSTLTIQRTQQEDSAVYLCASSLMRGGPGELFFGEGSRLTVL.

This clone showed up just once. The rearrangement links TRBV27 to TRBJ1-5; possibly TRBD1 for D (5 bases). The V gene's germline CDR1 is MNHEY and CDR2 SMNVEV (reference sequence). Trimming pared 4 bases from V and 5 bases from J, leaving 18 bases between. This CDR3 spans 16 amino acids. DNA for the CDR3: TGTGCCAGCAGTTCCTTGGACACCCTCAGTTATCAGCCCCAGCATTTT. As protein: CASSSLDTLSYQPQHF.

This chain joins TRBV5-6 and TRBJ2-5; TRBD2 matches at 8 bases. V lost 0 bases and J lost 4; bases outside the gene matches: 5. This CDR3 contains 15 residues. Germline V CDR1 and CDR2: SGHDT, YYEEEE. CDR3 coding DNA: TGTGCCAGCAGCTTGGCGGGGGGGCTGCGAGAGACCCAGTACTTC. This gives the protein CASSLAGGLRETQYF. Based on the CDR3 plus reference TRBV5-6 and TRBJ2-5, the full variable domain is DAGVTQSPTHLIKTRGQQVTLRCSPKSGHDTVSWYQQALGQGPQFIFQYYEEEERQRGNFPDRFSGHQFPNYSSELNVNALLLGDSALYLCASSLAGGLRETQYFGPGTRLLVL.

The chain carries TRBV4-2 and TRBJ2-5; 7 nucleotides match TRBD1. The ends lost 4 bases at V and 2 bases at J; junction bases unmatched: 10. The length of the CDR3 is 16 residues. CDR1 and CDR2 (germline): LGHNA, YNFKEQ. The chain's CDR3 is CASSPVQGQTQETQYF. For the CDR3, the DNA is TGTGCCAGCAGCCCCGTACAGGGACAGACTCAAGAGACCCAGTACTTC.

The chain employs TRBV5-6 and TRBJ1-1, with TRBD1 identical over 8 bases. V shed 2 bases, J shed 5 bases, and the junction held 8 bases outside the gene matches. Germline V gene lookup returns CDR1 SGHDT and CDR2 YYEEEE. The CDR3 runs 15 residues. CDR3: CASSFRGLKGTEAFF. The CDR3 nucleotides read TGTGCCAGCAGCTTCAGGGGGCTTAAGGGAACTGAAGCTTTCTTT.

The chain uses TRBV27 and TRBJ1-6; D is uncertain. The CDR3 sequence is 15 residues long. V shed 2 bases and J shed 10 bases, with 15 bases lying between them. Germline V gives CDR1 MNHEY, CDR2 SMNVEV (reference sequence). The CDR3 nucleotides read TGTGCCAGCAGTTTACTTGCGGGCTCAAACTCACCCCTCCACTTT. Its protein product is CASSLLAGSNSPLHF.

The rearrangement uses TRBV7-8 and TRBJ1-2, with D tentatively TRBD1 (6 bases). This CDR3 comprises 14 residues. Germline CDR1 SGHVS, CDR2 FQNEAQ. V lost 1 base, J lost 3 bases, and 9 bases lay in between. The chain's CDR3 is CASSLGHRDYGYTF. CDR3 nucleotides: TGTGCCAGCAGCTTAGGACACAGGGACTATGGCTACACCTTC.

The sample holds a few counts of this clone. J is TRBJ1-1 and V is TRBV6-1; TRBD1 is a possible D gene (5 bases). The CDR3 extends over 14 amino acids. Germline CDR1 and CDR2: MNHNS and SASEGT. V was trimmed by 3 bases and J by 2 bases, leaving 10 bases between them. The DNA for the CDR3 is TGTGCCAGCAGTGACAGGGAGGGAAACACTGAAGCTTTCTTT. As protein: CASSDREGNTEAFF.

This clone has a single count. This chain connects TRBV7-2 to TRBJ1-5; 9 bases are a match to TRBD1. The V segment lost 5 bases and the J segment 6 bases; nucleotides outside the gene matches: 8. There are 15 residues in the CDR3. Germline V CDR1 and CDR2: SGHTA, FQGNSA. The CDR3 loop is CASSPQTGGGQPQHF. CDR3 coding DNA: TGTGCCAGCAGCCCCCAAACAGGGGGCGGTCAGCCCCAGCATTTT.

The rearrangement joins TRBV28 to TRBJ1-6; D gene uncertain. Trimming removed 4 bases at V and 4 bases at J, with 20 bases between. CDR1 is MDHEN, CDR2 SYDVKM, per germline. The CDR3 runs to 18 residues. This CDR3 is CASSSPQASRLYNSPLHF. CDR3 DNA: TGTGCCAGCAGTTCACCCCAGGCCAGTCGGCTTTATAATTCACCCCTCCACTTT.

V and J are TRBV30 and TRBJ2-1, with D unclear. CDR3 length: 14 residues. Germline V gene data show CDR1 as GTSNPN and CDR2 as SVGIG (reference sequence). Between the trimmed V and J ends, which lost 0 bases and 7 bases, there was a span of 13 bases. CDR3 amino acids: CAWSVFGGDNEQFF. DNA of the CDR3: TGTGCCTGGAGTGTATTCGGCGGAGATAATGAGCAGTTCTTC.

The genes are TRBV2 and TRBJ2-7; D possibly corresponds to TRBD1 (6 bases). The CDR3 is 14 amino acids. V was shortened by 6 bases and J by 2 bases, with 14 bases between the two germline ends. From germline, CDR1 is SNHLY and CDR2 FYNNEI. CDR3 sequence: CASREQGPTYEQYF. CDR3 nucleotide sequence: TGTGCCAGCAGGGAACAGGGCCCCACCTACGAGCAGTACTTC.

The CDR3 loop reads CASHTLGGTEAFF. Here the CDR3 DNA reads TGTGCCAGCCATACCTTGGGGGGGACTGAAGCTTTCTTT. V gene TRBV2 combines with J gene TRBJ1-1, with TRBD1 as a possible D gene (5 bases). The V end was cut by 8 bases, the J end by 5 bases, with 15 bases between. CDR1 and CDR2 from the germline V gene are SNHLY and FYNNEI. The CDR3 sequence is 13 residues long.

This clone has more than one count but fewer than ten. This chain joins TRBV30 and TRBJ1-1; D is perhaps TRBD1 (5 bases). Germline values: CDR1 GTSNPN, CDR2 SVGIG (reference sequence). This CDR3 region has 12 residues. V was shortened by 4 bases and J by 4 bases, with 10 bases between the two germline ends. The CDR3: CAWNGGITEAFF. As DNA, the CDR3 is TGTGCCTGGAACGGGGGAATCACTGAAGCTTTCTTT.

The chain recombines TRBV5-1 with TRBJ2-2, with a weak D call TRBD1 (5 bases). The V end was cut by 2 bases, the J end by 2 bases, with 10 bases between. Looked up from germline, CDR1 is SGHRS and CDR2 is YFSETQ. This CDR3 is 15 amino acids long. Here the CDR3 DNA reads TGCGCCAGCAGCTTCTTCAGGGCCAACACCGGGGAGCTGTTTTTT. This encodes CASSFFRANTGELFF.

The CDR3 reads CASSFFLGGDIEAFF. DNA of the CDR3: TGTGCCAGCAGCTTCTTCTTGGGAGGGGACATTGAAGCTTTCTTT. The chain uses TRBV11-2 and TRBJ1-1, with D possibly being TRBD1 (6 bases). V was pared by 3 bases and J by 7 bases, with 18 bases between. CDR1 and CDR2 (germline): SGHAT, FQNNGV. This CDR3 is 15 amino acids long.

The chain carries TRBV10-3 and TRBJ1-2, with D maybe TRBD1 (6 bases). Between the trimmed V and J ends, which lost 6 bases and 10 bases, there was a span of 12 bases. This CDR3 comprises 11 residues. Per the germline V gene, CDR1 is ENHRY and CDR2 is SYGVKD. The CDR3 sequence is CAIRLDSHYTF. The DNA for the CDR3 is TGTGCCATCAGGTTGGACAGCCACTACACCTTC.

J is TRBJ2-5 and V is TRBV5-4, with D hard to call. The ends were cut back, 0 bases at V and 2 bases at J, with 11 bases in the middle. This CDR3 comprises 15 residues. Germline V gene lookup returns CDR1 SGHNT and CDR2 YYREEE (reference sequence). The CDR3 DNA is TGTGCCAGCAGCTTGGACTACTCAGTGCAAGAGACCCAGTACTTC. This sequence encodes CASSLDYSVQETQYF.

This clone was detected only once. CDR3 amino acids: CASSDGEGQPQHF. DNA for the CDR3: TGCGCCAGCAGCGATGGGGAGGGTCAGCCCCAGCATTTT. The chain links TRBV5-1 to TRBJ1-5; D is undetermined. V lost 4 bases to trimming and J lost 6 bases, with 11 bases between them. In germline, CDR1 is SGHRS, CDR2 YFSETQ. The CDR3 has 13 residues.